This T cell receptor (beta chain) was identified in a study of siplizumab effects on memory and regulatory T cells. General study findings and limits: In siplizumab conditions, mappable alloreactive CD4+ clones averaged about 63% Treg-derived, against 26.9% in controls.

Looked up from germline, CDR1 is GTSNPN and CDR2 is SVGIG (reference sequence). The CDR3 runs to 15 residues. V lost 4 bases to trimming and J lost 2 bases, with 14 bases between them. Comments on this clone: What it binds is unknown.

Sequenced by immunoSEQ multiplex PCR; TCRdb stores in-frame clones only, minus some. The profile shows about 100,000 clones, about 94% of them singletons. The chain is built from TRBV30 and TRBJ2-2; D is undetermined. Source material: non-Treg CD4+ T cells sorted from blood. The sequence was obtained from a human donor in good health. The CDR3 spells CAWMLVQLNTGELFF. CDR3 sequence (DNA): TGTGCCTGGATGCTGGTCCAGCTTAACACCGGGGAGCTGTTTTTT.